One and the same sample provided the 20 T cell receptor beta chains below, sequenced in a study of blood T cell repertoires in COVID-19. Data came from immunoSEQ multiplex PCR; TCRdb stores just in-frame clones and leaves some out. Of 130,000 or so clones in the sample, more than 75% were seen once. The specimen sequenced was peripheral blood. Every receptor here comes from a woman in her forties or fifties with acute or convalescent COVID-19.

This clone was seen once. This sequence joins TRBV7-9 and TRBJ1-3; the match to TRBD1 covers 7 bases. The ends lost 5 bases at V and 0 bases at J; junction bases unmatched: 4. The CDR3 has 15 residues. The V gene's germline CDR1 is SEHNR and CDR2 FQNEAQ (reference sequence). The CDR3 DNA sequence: TGTGCCAGCAGCACGGACAGGCTCTCTGGAAACACCATATATTTT. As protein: CASSTDRLSGNTIYF. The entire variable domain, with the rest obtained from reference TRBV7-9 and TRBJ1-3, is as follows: DTGVSQNPRHKITKRGQNVTFRCDPISEHNRLYWYRQTLGQGPEFLTYFQNEAQLEKSRLLSDRFSAERPKGSFSTLEIQRTEQGDSAMYLCASSTDRLSGNTIYFGEGSWLTVV.

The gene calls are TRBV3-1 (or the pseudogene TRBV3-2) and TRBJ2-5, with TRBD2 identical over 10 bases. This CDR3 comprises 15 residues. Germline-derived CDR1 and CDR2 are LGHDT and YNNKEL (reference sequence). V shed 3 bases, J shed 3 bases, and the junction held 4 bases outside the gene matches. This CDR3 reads CASSQSGRAKETQYF. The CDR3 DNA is TGTGCCAGCAGCCAGAGCGGGAGGGCCAAAGAGACCCAGTACTTC.

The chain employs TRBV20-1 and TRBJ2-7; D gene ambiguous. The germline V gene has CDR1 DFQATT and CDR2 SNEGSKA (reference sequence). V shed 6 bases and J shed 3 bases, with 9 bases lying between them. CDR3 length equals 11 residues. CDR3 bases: TGCAGTGCCCGACTGGACTACGAGCAGTACTTC. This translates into CSARLDYEQYF.

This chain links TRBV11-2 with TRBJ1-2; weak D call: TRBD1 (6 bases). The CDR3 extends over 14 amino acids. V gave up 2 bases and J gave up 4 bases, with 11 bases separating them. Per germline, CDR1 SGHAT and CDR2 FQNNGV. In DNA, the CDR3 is TGTGCCAGCAGCTTACAGGGGCGGGTCTATGGCTACACCTTC. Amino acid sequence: CASSLQGRVYGYTF.

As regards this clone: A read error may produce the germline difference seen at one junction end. The CDR3 coding sequence is TGTGCCAGCAGCCCCTCCCTCCGAACTTTAGCGGGAGGCCCTCACTTC. This gives the protein CASSPSLRTLAGGPHF. This sequence joins TRBV7-2 and TRBJ2-5, with 10 nucleotides matching TRBD2. The CDR3 has 16 residues. Germline V CDR1 and CDR2: SGHTA, FQGNSA. The complete variable domain, with remaining parts taken from reference TRBV7-2 and TRBJ2-5, reads GAGVSQSPSNKVTEKGKDVELRCDPISGHTALYWYRQSLGQGLEFLIYFQGNSAPDKSGLPSDRFSAERTGGSVSTLTIQRTQQEDSAVYLCASSPSLRTLAGGPHFGPGTRLLVL.

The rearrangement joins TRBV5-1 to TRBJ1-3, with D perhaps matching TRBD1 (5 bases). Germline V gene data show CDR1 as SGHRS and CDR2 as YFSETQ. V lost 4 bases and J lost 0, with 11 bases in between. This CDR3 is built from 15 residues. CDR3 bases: TGCGCCAGCAGCCTGGACACAACCTCTGGAAACACCATATATTTT. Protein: CASSLDTTSGNTIYF.

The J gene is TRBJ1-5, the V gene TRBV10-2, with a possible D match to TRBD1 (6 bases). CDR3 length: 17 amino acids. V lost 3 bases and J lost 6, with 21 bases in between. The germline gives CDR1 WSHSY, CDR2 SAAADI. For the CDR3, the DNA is TGCGCCAGCAGTGATATCCTGAGGGGGGGGCGAAGTCAGCCCCAGCATTTT. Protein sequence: CASSDILRGGRSQPQHF.

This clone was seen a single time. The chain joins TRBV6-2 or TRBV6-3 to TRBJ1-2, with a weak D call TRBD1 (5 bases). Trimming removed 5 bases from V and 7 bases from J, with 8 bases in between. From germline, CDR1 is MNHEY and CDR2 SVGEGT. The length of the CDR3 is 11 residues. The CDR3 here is CASSEQGGYTF. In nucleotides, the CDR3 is TGTGCCAGCAGTGAGCAGGGTGGCTACACCTTC.

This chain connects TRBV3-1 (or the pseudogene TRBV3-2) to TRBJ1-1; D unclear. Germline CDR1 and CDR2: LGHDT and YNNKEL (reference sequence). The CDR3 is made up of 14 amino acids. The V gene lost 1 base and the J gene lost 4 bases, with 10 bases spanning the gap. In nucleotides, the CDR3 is TGTGCCAGCAGCCAAGGGCAGTTTGTCACTGAAGCTTTCTTT. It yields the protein CASSQGQFVTEAFF.

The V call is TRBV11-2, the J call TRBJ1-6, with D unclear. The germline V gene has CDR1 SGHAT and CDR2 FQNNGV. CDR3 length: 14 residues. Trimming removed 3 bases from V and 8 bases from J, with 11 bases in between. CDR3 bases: TGTGCCAGCAGCTTCAACGAGCTGGATTCACCCCTCCACTTT. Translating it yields CASSFNELDSPLHF.

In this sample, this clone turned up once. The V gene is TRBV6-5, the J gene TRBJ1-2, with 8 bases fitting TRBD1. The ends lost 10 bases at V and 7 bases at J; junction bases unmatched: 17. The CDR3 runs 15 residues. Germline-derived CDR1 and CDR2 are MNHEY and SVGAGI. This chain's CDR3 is CAIEMGSQGAGGYTF. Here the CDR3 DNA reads TGTGCCATCGAAATGGGATCCCAGGGGGCAGGTGGCTACACCTTC.

The CDR3, as DNA: TGTGCCAGCAGCTTGGCGGGGTCAAGGTGGAACACTGAAGCTTTCTTT. The encoded protein is CASSLAGSRWNTEAFF. The chain couples TRBV7-6 to TRBJ1-1; D unresolved. Germline values: CDR1 SGHVS, CDR2 FNYEAQ. V was shortened by 3 bases and J by 1 base, with 15 bases between the two germline ends. This CDR3 has 16 residues.

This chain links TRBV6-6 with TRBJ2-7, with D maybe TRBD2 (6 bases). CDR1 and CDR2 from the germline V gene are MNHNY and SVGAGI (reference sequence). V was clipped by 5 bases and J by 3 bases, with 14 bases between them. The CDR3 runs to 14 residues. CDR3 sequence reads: CASSGTGRDYEQYF. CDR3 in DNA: TGTGCCAGCAGTGGTACCGGGAGAGACTACGAGCAGTACTTC.

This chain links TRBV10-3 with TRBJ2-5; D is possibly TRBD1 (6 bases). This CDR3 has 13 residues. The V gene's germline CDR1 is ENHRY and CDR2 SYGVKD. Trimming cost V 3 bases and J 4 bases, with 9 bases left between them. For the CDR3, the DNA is TGTGCCATCAGTGACAGGGGTAGAGAGACCCAGTACTTC. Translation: CAISDRGRETQYF.

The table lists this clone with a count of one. The CDR3 DNA reads TGTGCCTGGGAACAGGGGGCATTTAACTATGGCTACACCTTC. As protein: CAWEQGAFNYGYTF. This sequence joins TRBV30 and TRBJ1-2, with 9 bases fitting TRBD1. The CDR3 has 14 amino acids. Trimming removed 5 bases from V and 1 base from J; junction bases left unmatched: 5. Germline CDR1 and CDR2: GTSNPN and SVGIG (reference sequence).

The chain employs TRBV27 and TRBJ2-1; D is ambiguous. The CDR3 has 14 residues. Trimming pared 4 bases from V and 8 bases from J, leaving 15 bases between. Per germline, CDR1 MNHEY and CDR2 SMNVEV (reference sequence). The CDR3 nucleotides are TGTGCCAGCAGTTCCCGGCCAAAGACTGATGAGCAGTTCTTC. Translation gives CASSSRPKTDEQFF.

This chain's CDR3 is CASRLQGIWTDTQYF. In DNA, the CDR3 is TGTGCCAGCAGACTACAGGGGATCTGGACAGATACGCAGTATTTT. The rearrangement uses TRBV5-6 and TRBJ2-3; 7 nucleotides line up with TRBD1. CDR3 length: 15 residues. Germline CDR1 reads SGHDT; CDR2 reads YYEEEE. J gave up 3 bases and V 5 bases, and 9 bases lay outside the gene matches.

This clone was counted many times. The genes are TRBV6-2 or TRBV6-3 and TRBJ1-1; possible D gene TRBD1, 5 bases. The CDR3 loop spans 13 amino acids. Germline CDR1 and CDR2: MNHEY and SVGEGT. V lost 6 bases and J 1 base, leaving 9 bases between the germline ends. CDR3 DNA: TGTGCCAGCAGCTGGGGGGGGAACACTGAAGCTTTCTTT. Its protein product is CASSWGGNTEAFF.

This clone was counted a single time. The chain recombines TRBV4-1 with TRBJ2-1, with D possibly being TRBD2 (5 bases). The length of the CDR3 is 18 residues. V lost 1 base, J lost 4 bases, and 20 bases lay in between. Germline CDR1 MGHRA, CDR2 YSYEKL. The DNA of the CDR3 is TGCGCCAGCAGCCAAGCTAGAATGGGGAGCGGAACTTACAATGAGCAGTTCTTC. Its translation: CASSQARMGSGTYNEQFF.

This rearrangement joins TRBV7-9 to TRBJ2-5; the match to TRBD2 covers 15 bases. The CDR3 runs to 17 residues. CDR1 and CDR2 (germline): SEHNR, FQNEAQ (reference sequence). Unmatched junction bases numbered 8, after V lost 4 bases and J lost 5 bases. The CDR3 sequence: CASSSRTSGGADETQYF. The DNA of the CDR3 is TGTGCCAGCAGCTCAAGGACTAGCGGGGGGGCCGATGAGACCCAGTACTTC.